This T cell receptor (beta chain) was profiled in a study of human T cells and chemical hapten exposure (dated by TCRdb to about 2021). Looking at the study overall: For sensitization, 2% DPC in acetone was applied to a 2 cm by 2 cm area of upper inner arm skin. Patients additionally received weekly therapeutic DPC doses to the scalp throughout the roughly 24-week study period. Patch testing on the upper back used Finn chambers containing 0.01% DPC, with scoring done after 6 days according to International Contact Dermatitis Research Group standards. Most of the patients in the cohort were female, and the cohort covered alopecia areata with under or over 50% scalp involvement, alopecia totalis and alopecia universalis. Libraries were pooled for sequencing, and variation in per-sample TCR yields was attributed mainly to small differences in library volumes within the pool. Peripheral blood TCR repertoire changes were tracked in vivo in alopecia patients during primary and secondary sensitization to the hapten diphenylcyclopropenone (DPC). Blood samples were taken from patients before sensitization (week 0) and at 2, 6 and about 24 weeks after DPC sensitization. For TCR sequencing, blood came from about 29 alopecia patients at anywhere from one to four time points (pre-sensitization, 2, 6 and 24 weeks). Overall study results and their limits: DPC sensitization did not change how many TCRs were above 1 in 1000 frequency, and no evidence was found of alterations in global repertoire structure. A positive correlation was found between the number of PT1 expanded TCRs and patch test score, with significance reached at thresholds 8, 16 and 32 but not 4. Significantly more large CDR3 similarity clusters were formed by expanded TCRs than by pre-sensitization or healthy control sets, consistent with antigen-driven responses. Because all patients had alopecia, a presumed autoimmune disease, the immune response of the patients might differ from that of healthy individuals. After repeated subsampling, the strength of the expansion versus patch-test correlation and the threshold at which it became significant changed.

Germline trimming: 3 bases from V, 5 bases from J; junction bases outside gene matches: 7. The CDR3 numbers 15 residues from cysteine through phenylalanine. Only CDR3 DNA remains: 45 bases, in frame from the first base. The library relied on RACE. For sequencing, a NextSeq 500 was employed. Library preparation attached unique molecular identifiers to individual cDNA molecules for quantitative, reproducible TCR counting. Both TCR alpha and TCR beta chains were sequenced from each blood RNA sample. On the study's bioinformatics: A median of roughly 99,000 TCRs per sample was observed, with a range of about 23,224 to 700,000. V, J and CDR3 annotation of the TCR reads was performed with the Decombinator software suite. For the PS versus PT1 abundance plots, all samples were subsampled to the same number of TCRs (28,000). TCRs were defined as expanded if absent before sensitization and observed at least eight times at the 2-week time point. TCRdb reran the public reads through fastp at Q25 and MiXCR, keeping productive beta chains. Identical CDR3 protein sequences are pooled into one entry, listed with their most common genes and DNA. The V and J calls follow TCRdb's processing rather than the paper's. This sample holds approximately 90,000 distinct CDR3 sequences; roughly 27% were observed only once. Of the sample, approximately 10% falls within the top ten clones.

As concerns this clonotype: Its antigen is unknown. Per-nucleotide qualities are absent, and no much larger clonotype sits a single base away.

Read against the paper, the sample's time point label means: patch test 3, about 24 weeks after DPC sensitization. The sample's treatment or condition label, in plain terms: therapeutic diphenylcyclopropenone sensitization with weekly scalp DPC. At each patch-test visit, blood was drawn before the patch test was applied. Patients were eligible if aged 18 to 70, diagnosed with alopecia and judged suitable for DPC therapy, and pregnant patients were excluded. Total RNA was extracted from unfractionated whole blood collected in Tempus Blood RNA tubes. The TCR was taken from a middle-aged man with alopecia areata. Some clones in this sample may be carry-over from other donors' samples. The receptor chain draws on TRBV12-3 or TRBV12-4 and TRBJ1-5; TRBD1 aligns with 7 central bases. Source: whole blood, taken in connection with sensitization to the hapten diphenylcyclopropenone (DPC). The nucleotide sequence is given as TGTGCCAGCAGTTTGCAGGGGGGAGGAGATCAGCCCCAGCATTTT. This codes for CASSLQGGGDQPQHF.